These 2 T cell receptor beta chains originate from one sample sequenced in a study of blood T cell repertoires in COVID-19. Using immunoSEQ multiplex PCR, the repertoire was profiled, and TCRdb retains in-frame clones only, with some absent. The sample includes 120,000 to 150,000 clones, 80% to 90% of them seen just once. Sample: peripheral blood. The receptors were gathered from a man in his 60s with active or convalescent COVID-19.

This sequence joins TRBV5-1 and TRBJ1-1, with TRBD1 matching 7 bases. This CDR3 region has 15 residues. The germline V gene has CDR1 SGHRS and CDR2 YFSETQ. The J segment lost 4 bases and the V segment lost 3 bases, leaving 9 bases of the junction unmatched. The CDR3 DNA sequence: TGCGCCAGCAGCTCCAGGACAGGAATGGGCACTGAAGCTTTCTTT. Its translation is CASSSRTGMGTEAFF.

This clone appeared once. V and J are TRBV18 and TRBJ2-1; the D gene is possibly TRBD2 (5 bases). Trimming removed 2 bases at V and 3 bases at J, with 14 bases between. The CDR3 is 16 amino acids. CDR1 KGHSH and CDR2 LQKENI come from the germline V gene. The CDR3 DNA sequence: TGTGCCAGCTCACCAAGGGAGCAGGAGATCTACAATGAGCAGTTCTTC. Amino acids: CASSPREQEIYNEQFF.